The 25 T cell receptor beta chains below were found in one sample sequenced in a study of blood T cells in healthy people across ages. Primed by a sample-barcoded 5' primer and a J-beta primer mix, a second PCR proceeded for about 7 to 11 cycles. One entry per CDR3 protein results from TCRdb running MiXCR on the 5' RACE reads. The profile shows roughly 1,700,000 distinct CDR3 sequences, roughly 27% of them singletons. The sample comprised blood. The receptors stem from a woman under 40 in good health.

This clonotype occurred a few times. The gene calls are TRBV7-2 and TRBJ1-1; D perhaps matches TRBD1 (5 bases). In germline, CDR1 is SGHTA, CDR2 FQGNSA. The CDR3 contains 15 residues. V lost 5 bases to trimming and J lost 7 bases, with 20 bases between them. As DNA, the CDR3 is TGTGCCAGCAGCGCGGCGCCAGGGTCGGTGGTTGAAGCTTTCTTT. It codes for CASSAAPGSVVEAFF.

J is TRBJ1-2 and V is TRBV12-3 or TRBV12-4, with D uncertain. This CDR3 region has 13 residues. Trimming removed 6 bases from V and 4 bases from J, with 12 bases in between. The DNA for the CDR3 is TGTGCCAGCAGCCCACGAATGGGCTATGGCTACACCTTC. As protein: CASSPRMGYGYTF.

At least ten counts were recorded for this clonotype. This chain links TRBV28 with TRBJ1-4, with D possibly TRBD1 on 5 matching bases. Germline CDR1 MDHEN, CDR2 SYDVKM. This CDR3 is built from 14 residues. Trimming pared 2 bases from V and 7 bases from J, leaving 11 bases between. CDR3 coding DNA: TGTGCCAGCAGTTTACGGGGGTTTCGTGAAAAACTGTTTTTT. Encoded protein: CASSLRGFREKLFF.

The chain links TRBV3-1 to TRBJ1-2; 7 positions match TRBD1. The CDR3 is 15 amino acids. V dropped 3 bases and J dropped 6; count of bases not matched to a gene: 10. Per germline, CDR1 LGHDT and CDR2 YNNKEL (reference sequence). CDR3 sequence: CASSQAVRGQHGYTF. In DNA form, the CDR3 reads TGTGCCAGCAGCCAGGCCGTAAGGGGACAGCATGGCTACACCTTC.

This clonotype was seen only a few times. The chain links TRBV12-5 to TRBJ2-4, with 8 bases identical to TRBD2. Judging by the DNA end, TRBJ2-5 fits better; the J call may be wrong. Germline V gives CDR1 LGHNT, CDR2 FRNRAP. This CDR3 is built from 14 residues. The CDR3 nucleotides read TGTGCTAGTGGTTTGAGCGGGGGCTGGGAGACCCAGTACTTC. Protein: CASGLSGGWETQYF.

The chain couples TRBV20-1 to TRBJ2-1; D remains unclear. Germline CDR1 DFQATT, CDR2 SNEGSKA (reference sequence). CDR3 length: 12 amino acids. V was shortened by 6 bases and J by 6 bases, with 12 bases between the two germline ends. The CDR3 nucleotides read TGCAGTGCCGATACATGGACCAATGAGCAGTTCTTC. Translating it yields CSADTWTNEQFF.

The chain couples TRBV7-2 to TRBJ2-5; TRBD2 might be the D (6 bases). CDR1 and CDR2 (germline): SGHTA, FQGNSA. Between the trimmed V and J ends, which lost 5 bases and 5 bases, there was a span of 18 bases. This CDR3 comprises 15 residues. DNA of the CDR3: TGTGCCAGCAGCCCATCGGGGGAATACTGGGAGACCCAGTACTTC. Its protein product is CASSPSGEYWETQYF.

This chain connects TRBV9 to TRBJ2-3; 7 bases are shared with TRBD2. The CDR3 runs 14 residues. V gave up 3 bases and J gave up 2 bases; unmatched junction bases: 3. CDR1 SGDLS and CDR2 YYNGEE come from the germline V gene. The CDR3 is CASSESGNTDTQYF. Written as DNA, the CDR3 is TGTGCCAGCAGCGAAAGCGGGAACACAGATACGCAGTATTTT.

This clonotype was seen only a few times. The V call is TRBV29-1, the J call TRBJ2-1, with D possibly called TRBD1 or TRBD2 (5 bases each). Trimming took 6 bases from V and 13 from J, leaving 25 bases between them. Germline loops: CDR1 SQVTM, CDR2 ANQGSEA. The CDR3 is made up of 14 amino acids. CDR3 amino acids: CSVRDRRFFETQFF. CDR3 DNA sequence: TGCAGCGTCCGGGACCGGCGCTTTTTCGAGACCCAGTTCTTC.

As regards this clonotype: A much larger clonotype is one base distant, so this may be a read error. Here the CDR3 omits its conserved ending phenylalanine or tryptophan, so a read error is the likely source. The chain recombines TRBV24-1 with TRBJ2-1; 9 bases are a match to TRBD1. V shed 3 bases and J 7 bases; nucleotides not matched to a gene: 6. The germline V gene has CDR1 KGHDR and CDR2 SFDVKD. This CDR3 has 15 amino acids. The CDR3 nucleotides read TGTGCCACCAGTGATCCTGGACAGGGGAAGAATGAGCAGTTCGTC. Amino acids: CATSDPGQGKNEQFV.

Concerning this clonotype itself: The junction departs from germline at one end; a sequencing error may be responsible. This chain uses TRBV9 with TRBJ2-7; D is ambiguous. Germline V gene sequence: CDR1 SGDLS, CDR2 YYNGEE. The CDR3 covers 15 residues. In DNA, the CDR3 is TGTGCCAGCAGCGTAGAGCCGGCGAGCTCCTACGGGCAGTACTTC. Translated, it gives CASSVEPASSYGQYF.

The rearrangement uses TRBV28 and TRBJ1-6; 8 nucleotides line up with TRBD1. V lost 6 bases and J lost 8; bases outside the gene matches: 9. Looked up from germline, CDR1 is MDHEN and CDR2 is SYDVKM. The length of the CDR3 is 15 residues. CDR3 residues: CASRSGTGSYSPLHF. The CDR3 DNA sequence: TGTGCCAGCAGGTCCGGGACAGGTAGTTATTCACCCCTCCACTTT.

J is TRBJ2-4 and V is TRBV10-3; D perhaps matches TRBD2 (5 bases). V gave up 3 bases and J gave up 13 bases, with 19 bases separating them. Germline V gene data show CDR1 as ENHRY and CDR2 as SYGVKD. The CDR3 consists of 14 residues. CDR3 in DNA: TGTGCCATCAGTGAACCCGCGGGTCTTAATGAGCAGTACTTC. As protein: CAISEPAGLNEQYF.

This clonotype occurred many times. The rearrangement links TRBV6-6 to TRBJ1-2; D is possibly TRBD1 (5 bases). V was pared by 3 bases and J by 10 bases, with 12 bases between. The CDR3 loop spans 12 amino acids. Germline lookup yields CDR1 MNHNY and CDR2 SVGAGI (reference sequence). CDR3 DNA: TGTGCCAGCAGTTATTCTGACAGAATCTACACCTTC. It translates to CASSYSDRIYTF.

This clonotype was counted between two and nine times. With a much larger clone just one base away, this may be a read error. CDR3 loop: CASSLWVGGSYNEQFF. Here the CDR3 DNA reads TGTGCCAGCAGCTTGTGGGTGGGGGGCTCCTACAATGAGCAGTTCTTC. V is TRBV5-6 and J is TRBJ2-1, with D tentatively TRBD2 (6 bases). The CDR3 length is 16 residues. Trimming shortened V by 1 base and J by 0 bases, and 11 bases separated the two germline ends. Germline lookup yields CDR1 SGHDT and CDR2 YYEEEE. The full variable domain, its missing parts supplied by reference TRBV5-6 and TRBJ2-1, is DAGVTQSPTHLIKTRGQQVTLRCSPKSGHDTVSWYQQALGQGPQFIFQYYEEEERQRGNFPDRFSGHQFPNYSSELNVNALLLGDSALYLCASSLWVGGSYNEQFFGPGTRLTVL.

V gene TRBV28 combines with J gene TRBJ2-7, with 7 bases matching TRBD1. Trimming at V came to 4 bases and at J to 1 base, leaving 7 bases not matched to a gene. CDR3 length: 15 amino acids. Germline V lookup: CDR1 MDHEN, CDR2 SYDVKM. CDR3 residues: CASSSPGQPSYEQYF. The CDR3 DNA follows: TGTGCCAGCAGTTCCCCGGGACAGCCATCCTACGAGCAGTACTTC.

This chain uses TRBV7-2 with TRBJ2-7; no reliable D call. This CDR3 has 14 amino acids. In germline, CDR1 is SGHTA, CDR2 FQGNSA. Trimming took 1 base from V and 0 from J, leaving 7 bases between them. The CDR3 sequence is CASSLGHFSYEQYF. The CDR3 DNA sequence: TGTGCCAGCAGCTTAGGACATTTCTCCTACGAGCAGTACTTC. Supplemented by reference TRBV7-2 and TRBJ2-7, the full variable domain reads GAGVSQSPSNKVTEKGKDVELRCDPISGHTALYWYRQSLGQGLEFLIYFQGNSAPDKSGLPSDRFSAERTGGSVSTLTIQRTQQEDSAVYLCASSLGHFSYEQYFGPGTRLTVT.

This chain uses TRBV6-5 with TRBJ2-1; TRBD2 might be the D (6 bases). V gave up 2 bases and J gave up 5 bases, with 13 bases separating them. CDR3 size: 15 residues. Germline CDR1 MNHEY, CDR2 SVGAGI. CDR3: CASSYTSGWDNEQFF. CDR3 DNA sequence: TGTGCCAGCAGTTACACAAGCGGGTGGGACAATGAGCAGTTCTTC.

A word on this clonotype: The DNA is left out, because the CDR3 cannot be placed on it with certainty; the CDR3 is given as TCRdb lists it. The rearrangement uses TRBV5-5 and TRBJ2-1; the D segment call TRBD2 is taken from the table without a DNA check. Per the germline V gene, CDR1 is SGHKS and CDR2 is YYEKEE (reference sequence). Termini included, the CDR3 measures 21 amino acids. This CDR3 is CASSFYICSARDPSGDNEQFF.

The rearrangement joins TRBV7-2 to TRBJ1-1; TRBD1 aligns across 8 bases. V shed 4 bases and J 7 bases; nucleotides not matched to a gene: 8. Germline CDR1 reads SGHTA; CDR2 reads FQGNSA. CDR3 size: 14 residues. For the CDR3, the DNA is TGTGCCAGCAGCTCCACTGGACAGGGCGGTGAAGCTTTCTTT. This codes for CASSSTGQGGEAFF.

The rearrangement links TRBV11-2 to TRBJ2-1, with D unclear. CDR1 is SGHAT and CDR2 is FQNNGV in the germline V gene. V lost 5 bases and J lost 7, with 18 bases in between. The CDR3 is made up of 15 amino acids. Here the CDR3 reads CASSPRHDLGNEQFF. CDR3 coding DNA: TGTGCCAGCAGCCCTAGACACGACCTGGGGAATGAGCAGTTCTTC.

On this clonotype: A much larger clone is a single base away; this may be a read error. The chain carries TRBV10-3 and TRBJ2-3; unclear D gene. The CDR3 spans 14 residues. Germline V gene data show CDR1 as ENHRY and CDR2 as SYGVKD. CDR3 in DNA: TGTGTCATCAGTGAAGGGTCTAAGGGAGATACGCAGTATTTT. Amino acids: CVISEGSKGDTQYF.

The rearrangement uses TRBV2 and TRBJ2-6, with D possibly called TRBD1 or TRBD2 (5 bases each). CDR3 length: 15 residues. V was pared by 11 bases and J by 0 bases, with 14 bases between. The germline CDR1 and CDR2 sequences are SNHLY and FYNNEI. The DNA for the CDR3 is TGTGCCGGATCGGGACGGACCTCTGGGGCCAACGTCCTGACTTTC. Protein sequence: CAGSGRTSGANVLTF.

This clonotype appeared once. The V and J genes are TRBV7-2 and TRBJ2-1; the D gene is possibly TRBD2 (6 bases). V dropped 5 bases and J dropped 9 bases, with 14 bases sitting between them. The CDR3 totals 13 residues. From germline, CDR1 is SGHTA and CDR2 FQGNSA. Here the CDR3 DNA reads TGTGCCAGCAGCGGTTGGCGGGACGGTGAGCAGTTCTTC. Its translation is CASSGWRDGEQFF.

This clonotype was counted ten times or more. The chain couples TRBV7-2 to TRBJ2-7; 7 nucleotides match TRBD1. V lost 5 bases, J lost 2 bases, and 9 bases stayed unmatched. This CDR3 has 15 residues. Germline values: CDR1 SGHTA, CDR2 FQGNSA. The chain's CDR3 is CASSPPGTDPYEQYF. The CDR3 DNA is TGTGCCAGCAGCCCCCCCGGGACAGACCCCTACGAGCAGTACTTC.